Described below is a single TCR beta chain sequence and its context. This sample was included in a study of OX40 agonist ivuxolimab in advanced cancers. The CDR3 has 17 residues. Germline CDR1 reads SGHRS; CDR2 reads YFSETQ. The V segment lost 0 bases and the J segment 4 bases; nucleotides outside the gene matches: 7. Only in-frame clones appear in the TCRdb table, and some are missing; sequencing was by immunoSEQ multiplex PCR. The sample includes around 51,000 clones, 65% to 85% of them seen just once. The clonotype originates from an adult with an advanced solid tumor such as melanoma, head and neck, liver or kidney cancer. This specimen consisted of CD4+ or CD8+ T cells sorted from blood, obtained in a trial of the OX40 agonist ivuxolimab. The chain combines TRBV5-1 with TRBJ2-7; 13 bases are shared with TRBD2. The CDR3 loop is CASSLGARTSGRYEQYF. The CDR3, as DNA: TGCGCCAGCAGCTTGGGGGCAAGGACTAGCGGGAGATACGAGCAGTACTTC.